This entry is about one TCR beta chain. Its specificity is unknown. The data stem from a study of PD-1 blockade in classical Hodgkin lymphoma. Whole-study context: It was nivolumab at 3 mg/kg, given intravenously every 2 weeks, that patients received.

Measured with immunoSEQ multiplex PCR; TCRdb has only the in-frame clones, and not every one. This sample carries over 70,000 clones, around 90% of them seen once, and the ten largest clones take 22%. All patients experienced relapse after autologous stem cell transplantation, and brentuximab vedotin exposure was variable. Study-level points and caveats: Relapsed/refractory patients reportedly had the lowest baseline TCR diversity, below newly diagnosed patients, who were below healthy donors. Complete responders showed a baseline diversity that resembled the diversity of newly diagnosed patients.

This TCR was recovered from a human donor with classical Hodgkin lymphoma. Sequencing used peripheral blood mononuclear cells (PBMCs), obtained at baseline.

The CDR3 nucleotides read TGTGCCAGCAGTGAAACAACGGAGGGGAATGACTATGGCTACACCTTC. This translates into CASSETTEGNDYGYTF. The chain is built from TRBV2 and TRBJ1-2; a possible D gene is TRBD1 (5 bases). V was trimmed by 2 bases and J by 3 bases, leaving 16 bases between them. The CDR3 runs to 16 residues. Germline V gene data show CDR1 as SNHLY and CDR2 as FYNNEI.